The sequence of this TCR beta chain was determined in a study of shared clonotypes between healthy human individuals. Over several immunoSEQ plates, each subset's genomic DNA was distributed in even portions. Sequenced by immunoSEQ multiplex PCR; TCRdb stores in-frame clones only, minus some. The repertoire holds hundreds of thousands of clones, 97% seen once, with about 0.057% in the top ten. Material: naive CD4+ T cells sorted from blood. The subset is: CD45RA+ positively selected. The sequence came from a woman aged 30 to 39 in good health.

The CDR3 nucleotides are TGCGCCAGCAGTAGGGGACGGATAGCGGGAGACTACGAGCAGTACTTC. It codes for CASSRGRIAGDYEQYF. This chain links TRBV5-1 with TRBJ2-7; 9 bases map to TRBD2. The CDR3 has 16 residues. Germline CDR1 SGHRS, CDR2 YFSETQ. Trimming at V came to 5 bases and at J to 3 bases, leaving 12 bases not matched to a gene.